This is a list of T cell receptor beta chains from one sample in a study of response to subunit inactivated influenza vaccine. Using its own MiXCR run on the RT-PCR reads, TCRdb lists one record per CDR3 protein. The sample comprises hundreds of thousands of distinct CDR3 sequences, 15% to 18% of which are singletons, and 11% rests with the top ten. The specimen comprised PBMCs from blood, sampled 11 to 12 days after vaccination. The receptors stem from a man aged 45-65 years who received an inactivated influenza vaccine. Both conserved end residues are part of each CDR3.

V gene	J gene	CDR3 protein
TRBV27	TRBJ2-1	CASSLGTGSVEQFF
TRBV4-2	TRBJ2-2	CASSQVSRGVGLFF
TRBV7-9	TRBJ2-4	CASSLDLQNIQYF
TRBV7-9	TRBJ1-2	CASSLGDYYGYTF
TRBV11-2	TRBJ2-1	CASSLDMEGGREQFF
TRBV5-1	TRBJ2-4	CASSGEDRGGNIQYF
TRBV4-2	TRBJ2-3	CASSLSGGAVADTQYF
TRBV5-4	TRBJ2-1	CASSSPGPDEQFF
TRBV20-1	TRBJ2-5	CSAHVRGQETQYF
TRBV7-2	TRBJ1-2	CASSLTGDSSNYGYTF
TRBV20-1	TRBJ2-5	CSARFQGPTETQYF
TRBV20-1	TRBJ2-1	CSAPRPNEQFF
TRBV12-3/TRBV12-4	TRBJ1-6	CASSPGGGGSPLHF
TRBV11-2	TRBJ2-3	CASSLVRGPDTQYF
TRBV5-1	TRBJ2-2	CASSLDWELFF
TRBV20-1	TRBJ2-1	CSARNRGPLNEQFF
TRBV5-6	TRBJ2-1	CASTPVGSYNEQFF
TRBV7-9	TRBJ2-1	CASSLSGRAVNEQFF
TRBV7-2	TRBJ1-1	CASSLERTGDTEAFF
TRBV4-2	TRBJ2-5	CASSQDRALQETQYF
TRBV3-1	TRBJ2-2	CASSQGASGSSRTGELFF
TRBV12-3/TRBV12-4	TRBJ1-6	CASSSHGQGAGSPLHF
TRBV4-3	TRBJ2-7	CASSQHVSGPQNPYEQYF
TRBV3-1	TRBJ2-3	CASSQESASADTQYF
TRBV6-2/TRBV6-3	TRBJ1-5	CASSYLGVDRGGYSNQPQHF
TRBV28	TRBJ2-3	CASRGTSYTDTQYF
TRBV5-1	TRBJ2-3	CASSRRADTQYF
TRBV29-1	TRBJ2-1	CSVEAAGPDKQFF
TRBV7-2	TRBJ1-6	CASSFMTNSPLHF
TRBV7-2	TRBJ2-3	CASSPWTSRIFDTQYF
TRBV20-1	TRBJ2-7	CSAPKRGYDEQYF
TRBV28	TRBJ2-3	CASSTRGGGDTQYF
TRBV20-1	TRBJ2-1	CSARGLAGAPGYNEQFF
TRBV5-1	TRBJ2-5	CASTSGGLAGTSETQYF
TRBV10-2	TRBJ2-1	CASSESKGVPGGYNEQFF
TRBV28	TRBJ2-3	CASSGPGGTLLGTDTQYF
TRBV7-2	TRBJ2-7	CASSRGGPGNEQYF
TRBV9	TRBJ2-1	CASSESTGRYEQFF
TRBV11-3	TRBJ2-1	CASSLGHTGSNEQFF
TRBV28	TRBJ2-2	CASSQTSGRATGELFF
TRBV20-1	TRBJ2-7	CSASGAGGPGEQYF
TRBV7-2	TRBJ2-7	CASSLFGGANDGQYF
TRBV15	TRBJ2-7	CATSRGGLSYEQYF
TRBV6-2/TRBV6-3	TRBJ2-2	CASSYSIGVSGLTGELFF
TRBV3-1	TRBJ2-5	CASSQDVGSQETQYF
TRBV7-2	TRBJ2-7	CASRLTGSSSYEQYF
TRBV20-1	TRBJ2-7	CSAQGLDSYEQYF
TRBV7-2	TRBJ1-5	CASSLTGANQPQHF
TRBV28	TRBJ2-2	CASSSQGPYTGELFF
TRBV28	TRBJ2-7	CASSSGPEQYF
TRBV6-2/TRBV6-3	TRBJ2-1	CASSPRLAGGPGEQFF
TRBV12-3/TRBV12-4	TRBJ2-3	CASSLTPGGVLDTQYF
TRBV12-3/TRBV12-4	TRBJ1-3	CASSFTGRNTIYF
TRBV11-2	TRBJ2-1	CASSFTTVGADEQFF
TRBV4-1	TRBJ2-1	CASRVGARGLNEQFF
TRBV10-3	TRBJ2-1	CAIMEGGNHEQFF
TRBV12-3/TRBV12-4	TRBJ2-3	CASSLFLAGGGTDTQYF